This T cell receptor (beta chain) stems from a study of T cell changes during pregnancy in multiple sclerosis. Germline trimming cut 0 bases from V and 4 bases from J; bases unmatched to any gene: 13. This CDR3 contains 18 residues. Data came from immunoSEQ multiplex PCR; TCRdb stores just in-frame clones and leaves some out. Of 8,600 or so clones listed, 70% to 90% were seen once; the top ten hold 10%. Specimen: CD8+ T cells from peripheral blood mononuclear cells, collected in the first trimester of pregnancy. This TCR was sampled from a female donor in good health, enrolled as a control in a pregnancy study. V and J are TRBV6-7 and TRBJ2-5, with 8 bases matching TRBD2. TRBV6-7 is an ORF; its function is uncertain. CDR3 residues: CASSYSGASRGAVETQYF. CDR3 nucleotide sequence: TGTGCCAGCAGTTACTCGGGGGCGTCGCGGGGGGCGGTAGAGACCCAGTACTTC.